The rows below give T cell receptor beta chains drawn from one sample of a study of blood T cell repertoires in COVID-19. The method was immunoSEQ multiplex PCR; TCRdb's version includes in-frame clones alone and lacks a portion of them. The sample includes hundreds of thousands of clones, over 75% of them seen just once. The sample consisted of PBMCs or T cells enriched from blood (not recorded which). Every receptor here comes from a man younger than 35 who had recovered from COVID-19. Both conserved end residues are part of each CDR3.

V	J	CDR3
TRBV18	TRBJ2-1	CASSRDTYPNEQFF
TRBV5-8	TRBJ2-1	CASSYFQGAVYNEQFF
TRBV18	TRBJ1-3	CASSQLQGNGNTIYF
TRBV13	TRBJ2-7	CASSFRDRSSYEQYF
TRBV2	TRBJ2-6	CASSGPGGGANVLTF
TRBV9	TRBJ2-1	CASSAPSYGGVLEQFF
TRBV11-2	TRBJ2-7	CASSLRGQVNSYEQYF
TRBV5-6	TRBJ1-5	CASSLNRVGQPQHF
TRBV2	TRBJ2-1	CASSFTRDNEQFF
TRBV11-3	TRBJ1-6	CASSSGPGGGSPLHF
TRBV11-2	TRBJ1-1	CASSNRQTWNTEAFF
TRBV25-1	TRBJ1-1	CASSEYRDTEAFF
TRBV7-9	TRBJ1-3	CASTPTGWTSGNTIYF
TRBV6-5	TRBJ2-5	CASTRGDSQETQYF
TRBV7-2	TRBJ2-7	CASSSNYLLKQYF
TRBV2	TRBJ1-5	CAGRDRETQPQHF
TRBV10-2	TRBJ1-1	CASSDTGSRDTEAFF
TRBV28	TRBJ1-1	CASSRGQGPMNTEAFF
TRBV6-1	TRBJ1-5	CASSDRRQGDWGNQPQHF
TRBV9	TRBJ2-5	CASSGQAQETQYF
TRBV2	TRBJ1-4	CASTKGGGANEKLFF
TRBV11-1	TRBJ2-7	CASTSRTGTYEQYF
TRBV3-1/TRBV3-2	TRBJ2-3	CASSLRTGSTDTQYF
TRBV28	TRBJ2-7	CASSAGQGANEQYF
TRBV5-1	TRBJ2-7	CASSAGQRYAYEQYF